The 24 T cell receptor beta chains in this list originate from one sample, sequenced in a study of blood T cell repertoires in COVID-19. Clones were sequenced by immunoSEQ multiplex PCR, and TCRdb holds only the in-frame ones, with some missing. The repertoire holds a few hundred thousand clones, with 70% to 90% as singletons. Material for sequencing was PBMCs or T cells enriched from blood (not recorded which). The receptors shown here come from a woman aged 25 to 39 who had recovered from COVID-19.

The rearrangement uses TRBV27 and TRBJ2-2; a possible D gene is TRBD2 (5 bases). V lost 2 bases to trimming and J lost 4 bases, with 11 bases between them. Germline assignment: CDR1 MNHEY and CDR2 SMNVEV (reference sequence). The CDR3 consists of 15 residues. The CDR3 spells CASSLTTGITGELFF. CDR3 bases: TGTGCCAGCAGTTTAACAACGGGGATCACCGGGGAGCTGTTTTTT.

This clone was detected once. The genes are TRBV7-9 and TRBJ1-1; possible D gene TRBD1, 6 bases. Germline V gives CDR1 SEHNR, CDR2 FQNEAQ (reference sequence). With 5 bases removed from V and 1 base from J, the gap between germline ends came to 11 bases. The CDR3 has 14 amino acids. In DNA, the CDR3 is TGTGCCAGCAGCCCGGACAGCAAGAACACTGAAGCTTTCTTT. Encoded protein: CASSPDSKNTEAFF.

This clone has a handful of counts. The gene calls are TRBV7-2 and TRBJ1-5; 10 nucleotides line up with TRBD1. The CDR3 has 15 amino acids. CDR1 is SGHTA, CDR2 FQGNSA, per germline. V gave up 1 base and J gave up 9 bases; unmatched junction bases: 6. CDR3 sequence (DNA): TGTGCCAGCAGCTTAGAAGGACAGGGGGTTTGGCCCCAGCATTTT. Protein sequence: CASSLEGQGVWPQHF.

The gene calls are TRBV25-1 and TRBJ2-7; D possibly corresponds to TRBD1 (5 bases). The CDR3 sequence is 14 residues long. The V and J ends lost 4 bases and 3 bases respectively, with 13 bases between them. In germline, CDR1 is MGHDK, CDR2 SYGVNS. The CDR3 DNA follows: TGTGCCAGCAGTGGCAGGGCCTCCCTCTACGAGCAGTACTTC. As protein: CASSGRASLYEQYF.

The chain employs TRBV15 and TRBJ1-4, with 7 nucleotides matching TRBD1. Per the germline V gene, CDR1 is LNHNV and CDR2 is YYDKDF (reference sequence). V was pared by 5 bases and J by 8 bases, with 5 bases of the junction left unmatched. The CDR3 has 13 amino acids. The CDR3 DNA follows: TGTGCCACCAGCGGCCGGGACAGCGAAAAACTGTTTTTT. Protein sequence: CATSGRDSEKLFF.

The V and J genes are TRBV19 and TRBJ2-1; 8 bases agree with TRBD2. The CDR3 has 15 residues. The V gene's germline CDR1 is LNHDA and CDR2 SQIVND (reference sequence). Trimming at V came to 6 bases and at J to 4 bases, leaving 8 bases not matched to a gene. CDR3 sequence (DNA): TGTGCCAGTAGCTTGATTAGCGGGACTTACAATGAGCAGTTCTTC. Protein: CASSLISGTYNEQFF. Full variable domain (rest looked up from reference TRBV19 and TRBJ2-1): DGGITQSPKYLFRKEGQNVTLSCEQNLNHDAMYWYRQDPGQGLRLIYYSQIVNDFQKGDIAEGYSVSREKKESFPLTVTSAQKNPTAFYLCASSLISGTYNEQFFGPGTRLTVL.

The chain uses TRBV11-2 and TRBJ1-2, with D perhaps matching TRBD1 (5 bases). Trimming removed 1 base at V and 8 bases at J, with 14 bases between. CDR1 is SGHAT, CDR2 FQNNGV, per germline. CDR3 length equals 14 residues. The CDR3: CASSLGWDSKGYTF. The CDR3 DNA reads as TGTGCCAGCAGCTTAGGGTGGGACTCTAAGGGCTACACCTTC.

The chain employs TRBV7-3 and TRBJ2-2, with 11 bases aligning to TRBD2. Germline V lookup: CDR1 SGHTA, CDR2 FQGTGA. There are 18 residues in the CDR3. V shed 2 bases and J 7 bases; nucleotides not matched to a gene: 12. The DNA for the CDR3 is TGTGCCAGCAGCTTAGATGTCTCTAGCGGGAGGAAACACGGGGAGCTGTTTTTT. Its protein product is CASSLDVSSGRKHGELFF.

This clone has more than one count but fewer than ten. J is TRBJ1-2 and V is TRBV7-3, with 9 bases lining up with TRBD1. This CDR3 is 14 amino acids long. CDR1 SGHTA and CDR2 FQGTGA come from the germline V gene. Losses at the gene ends were 5 bases for V and 7 bases for J; bases not matched to a gene: 8. The CDR3 DNA reads as TGTGCCAGCAGCACGGGACAGGGCTTCTCTGGCTACACCTTC. Its translation: CASSTGQGFSGYTF.

The rearrangement joins TRBV19 to TRBJ2-1, with TRBD2 identical over 7 bases. This CDR3 comprises 14 residues. Trimming removed 3 bases from V and 6 bases from J; junction bases left unmatched: 5. Germline CDR1 reads LNHDA; CDR2 reads SQIVND (reference sequence). As DNA, the CDR3 is TGTGCCAGTAGTATCCGTCGCGGGAGCAATGAGCAGTTCTTC. Translation gives CASSIRRGSNEQFF.

This chain uses TRBV28 with TRBJ1-5; 7 bases agree with TRBD1. The CDR3 length is 15 residues. Germline V lookup: CDR1 MDHEN, CDR2 SYDVKM. V gave up 3 bases and J gave up 3 bases; unmatched junction bases: 5. CDR3: CASSFEGAFNQPQHF. CDR3 nucleotide sequence: TGTGCCAGCAGTTTCGAGGGGGCCTTCAATCAGCCCCAGCATTTT.

CDR3 protein: CASSEGLSRGDSPLHF. Here the CDR3 DNA reads TGTGCCAGCAGTGAAGGACTTTCACGTGGCGATTCACCCCTCCACTTT. The chain recombines TRBV25-1 with TRBJ1-6; D is undetermined. CDR1 is MGHDK, CDR2 SYGVNS, per germline. Trimming pared 2 bases from V and 8 bases from J, leaving 16 bases between. There are 16 residues in the CDR3.

The CDR3 is CASSQDRGGGEKLFF. The CDR3 region has the DNA TGTGCCAGCAGCCAAGATCGCGGGGGCGGTGAAAAACTGTTTTTT. V and J are TRBV4-2 and TRBJ1-4, with a tentative D call TRBD1 (6 bases). Germline values: CDR1 LGHNA, CDR2 YNFKEQ. The CDR3 length is 15 residues. V lost 0 bases to trimming and J lost 7 bases, with 12 bases between them.

This chain uses TRBV5-4 with TRBJ2-7; 7 nucleotides agree with TRBD1. Trimming at V came to 4 bases and at J to 2 bases, leaving 3 bases not matched to a gene. CDR1 and CDR2 (germline): SGHNT, YYREEE (reference sequence). This CDR3 contains 13 residues. In DNA form, the CDR3 reads TGTGCCAGCAGCCGGGACAGTACCTACGAGCAGTACTTC. It codes for CASSRDSTYEQYF.

The chain combines TRBV6-6 with TRBJ2-5, with a weak D call TRBD1 (6 bases). Trimming took off 8 bases at V and 2 bases at J, with 15 bases between the two ends. The CDR3 is made up of 14 amino acids. Germline loops: CDR1 MNHNY, CDR2 SVGAGI (reference sequence). CDR3: CASDKGVGQETQYF. The CDR3 DNA reads as TGTGCCAGCGACAAGGGGGTGGGACAAGAGACCCAGTACTTC.

The rearrangement uses TRBV28 and TRBJ1-2, with D unclear. The CDR3 sequence is 10 residues long. Germline V CDR1 and CDR2: MDHEN, SYDVKM. The V end lost 8 bases, the J end lost 5 bases, and 6 bases lay between the germline ends. CDR3 bases: TGTGCCAGCTTCTTATATGGCTACACCTTC. Translated: CASFLYGYTF.

The chain links TRBV20-1 to TRBJ1-1, with TRBD1 matching 9 bases. Looked up from germline, CDR1 is DFQATT and CDR2 is SNEGSKA (reference sequence). Unmatched junction bases numbered 7, after V lost 3 bases and J lost 5 bases. This CDR3 is built from 14 residues. In nucleotides, the CDR3 is TGCAGTGCTAGTCCCTACAGGGGGCGGACTGAAGCTTTCTTT. The encoded protein is CSASPYRGRTEAFF.

This clone was found a few times. The rearrangement links TRBV6-4 to TRBJ2-3, with TRBD1 as a possible D gene (5 bases). This CDR3 contains 14 residues. Germline lookup yields CDR1 MRHNA and CDR2 SNTAGT. With 3 bases removed from V and 2 bases from J, the gap between germline ends came to 9 bases. The CDR3 DNA reads TGTGCCAGCAGTGAGGGCAGGGACACAGATACGCAGTATTTT. Protein: CASSEGRDTDTQYF.

The gene calls are TRBV19 and TRBJ2-3; the match to TRBD2 covers 14 bases. CDR3 length: 14 residues. Germline V gene data show CDR1 as LNHDA and CDR2 as SQIVND (reference sequence). J was trimmed by 10 bases and V by 8 bases; bases with no gene match: 8. CDR3 residues: CASETSGRGSAQYF. In DNA, the CDR3 is TGTGCCAGTGAGACTAGCGGGAGGGGCTCGGCGCAGTATTTT.

This clone has a single count. The chain employs TRBV29-1 and TRBJ2-3; TRBD2 aligns across 11 bases. V gave up 6 bases and J gave up 1 base; unmatched junction bases: 6. The CDR3 covers 15 residues. The germline gives CDR1 SQVTM, CDR2 ANQGSEA. The CDR3 nucleotides are TGCAGCGTAACCGGGACTAGCGGAGGCACAGATACGCAGTATTTT. It yields the protein CSVTGTSGGTDTQYF.

V usage is TRBV9 and J usage is TRBJ1-3; maybe TRBD1 (6 bases). V was trimmed by 5 bases and J by 4 bases, leaving 10 bases between them. Per germline, CDR1 SGDLS and CDR2 YYNGEE. The CDR3 sequence is 13 residues long. This CDR3 reads CASRGTRGNTIYF. DNA of the CDR3: TGTGCCAGCAGGGGGACACGAGGAAACACCATATATTTT.

V usage is TRBV7-3 and J usage is TRBJ2-1, with D perhaps matching TRBD2 (5 bases). This CDR3 region has 14 residues. Looked up from germline, CDR1 is SGHTA and CDR2 is FQGTGA. Trimming removed 5 bases at V and 0 bases at J, with 8 bases between. CDR3 amino acids: CASSRGSSYNEQFF. DNA for the CDR3: TGTGCCAGCAGCCGGGGAAGCTCCTACAATGAGCAGTTCTTC.

The rearrangement joins TRBV6-6 to TRBJ2-1, with D possibly being TRBD2 (6 bases). CDR1 and CDR2 from the germline V gene are MNHNY and SVGAGI (reference sequence). V lost 3 bases, J lost 4 bases, and 7 bases lay in between. CDR3 length: 13 residues. The chain's CDR3 is CASSYGGYNEQFF. CDR3 nucleotide sequence: TGTGCCAGCAGTTATGGAGGGTACAATGAGCAGTTCTTC.

The gene calls are TRBV9 and TRBJ2-2; perhaps TRBD1 as D (6 bases). In germline, CDR1 is SGDLS, CDR2 YYNGEE. The CDR3 has 14 residues. V gave up 3 bases and J gave up 6 bases, with 12 bases separating them. Here the CDR3 DNA reads TGTGCCAGCAGCGCCTACAGGGTAGCCGGGGAGCTGTTTTTT. Translating it yields CASSAYRVAGELFF. The variable domain in full, with the rest retrieved from reference TRBV9 and TRBJ2-2, is DSGVTQTPKHLITATGQRVTLRCSPRSGDLSVYWYQQSLDQGLQFLIQYYNGEERAKGNILERFSAQQFPDLHSELNLSSLELGDSALYFCASSAYRVAGELFFGEGSRLTVL.